The 24 T cell receptor beta chains given below trace back to one sample, sequenced in a study of blood T cell repertoires in COVID-19. Using immunoSEQ multiplex PCR, the repertoire was profiled, and TCRdb retains in-frame clones only, with some absent. The table lists some 200,000 clones, more than 70% of them singletons, with around 13% in the top ten. The sample was peripheral blood. The receptors shown here come from a human donor in a cohort sampled during active COVID-19.

The V call is TRBV7-2, the J call TRBJ2-3, with a possible D match to TRBD2 (5 bases). V was shortened by 4 bases and J by 3 bases, with 11 bases between the two germline ends. Germline V CDR1 and CDR2: SGHTA, FQGNSA. This CDR3 is 14 amino acids long. This chain's CDR3 is CASSSPRGTDTQYF. CDR3 DNA sequence: TGTGCCAGCAGCTCCCCGAGAGGGACAGATACGCAGTATTTT.

This clone has just one count. V usage is TRBV20-1 and J usage is TRBJ1-1; possibly TRBD1 for D (5 bases). Germline CDR1 and CDR2: DFQATT and SNEGSKA (reference sequence). This CDR3 contains 11 residues. Between the trimmed V and J ends, which lost 6 bases and 8 bases, there was a span of 13 bases. DNA for the CDR3: TGCAGTGCCCGTAGGGCAGGGGAAGCTTTCTTT. Protein product: CSARRAGEAFF.

This clone has just one count. The chain employs TRBV27 and TRBJ1-5; D perhaps matches TRBD1 (5 bases). CDR3 length equals 13 residues. In germline, CDR1 is MNHEY, CDR2 SMNVEV (reference sequence). V lost 7 bases to trimming and J lost 0 bases, with 7 bases between them. The DNA for the CDR3 is TGTGCCAGCAAGGGGAATAGCAATCAGCCCCAGCATTTT. It encodes CASKGNSNQPQHF.

This clone was found once. J is TRBJ2-7 and V is TRBV29-1, with TRBD1 identical over 12 bases. The germline V gene encodes CDR1 SQVTM and CDR2 ANQGSEA. The CDR3 covers 14 residues. V lost 6 bases and J lost 5; bases outside the gene matches: 8. The CDR3 loop is CSVHPGTGGDEQYF. The DNA of the CDR3 is TGCAGCGTCCACCCCGGGACAGGGGGCGACGAGCAGTACTTC.

Comment on this clone: This sequence may be a read error, since a much larger clone differs from it by one base. Additional DNA sequences in this sample encode the identical CDR3. The chain has TRBV4-1 and TRBJ2-7; TRBD2 is a possible D gene (7 bases). Germline V gene data show CDR1 as MGHRA and CDR2 as YSYEKL. V was clipped by 1 base and J by 6 bases, with 19 bases between them. This CDR3 has 16 residues. CDR3 amino acids: CASSQAAGGGGGEQYF. In DNA, the CDR3 is TGCGCCAGCAGCCAAGCGGCCGGGGGCGGGGGTGGCGAGCAGTACTTC.

This clone was seen a few times. The V and J genes are TRBV7-9 and TRBJ2-7, with D unresolved. The germline V gene encodes CDR1 SEHNR and CDR2 FQNEAQ (reference sequence). This CDR3 has 11 residues. V lost 7 bases and J lost 7, with 11 bases in between. As DNA, the CDR3 is TGTGCCAGCAACGCGGATGGGGAGCAGTACTTC. Translating gives CASNADGEQYF.

As for this clone: Mismatch with germline at one junction end may stem from a read error. The V and J genes are TRBV9 and TRBJ2-5; D is uncertain. The CDR3 has 13 amino acids. Germline CDR1 and CDR2: SGDLS and YYNGEE. The CDR3 sequence is CASSVGPKEAQYF. The CDR3 nucleotides are TGTGCCAGCAGCGTAGGCCCCAAAGAGGCCCAGTACTTC.

J is TRBJ2-6 and V is TRBV14; D gene uncertain. This CDR3 contains 14 residues. Germline CDR1 reads SGHDN; CDR2 reads FVKESK. Trimming left V 4 bases short and J 2 bases short, with 6 bases between. The CDR3 loop is CASSLYTGANVLTF. CDR3 coding DNA: TGTGCCAGCAGCCTTTACACTGGGGCCAACGTCCTGACTTTC.

The V gene is TRBV7-8, the J gene TRBJ1-2, with a tentative D call TRBD1 (5 bases). V lost 5 bases, J lost 0 bases, and 16 bases lay in between. Germline-derived CDR1 and CDR2 are SGHVS and FQNEAQ. This CDR3 is built from 16 residues. The chain's CDR3 is CASSLGVGAPNYGYTF. The DNA of the CDR3 is TGTGCCAGCAGCCTAGGAGTTGGGGCCCCTAACTATGGCTACACCTTC.

This chain uses TRBV19 with TRBJ2-1, with 7 bases lining up with TRBD1. Germline loops: CDR1 LNHDA, CDR2 SQIVND (reference sequence). This CDR3 is built from 15 residues. The ends lost 1 base at V and 8 bases at J; junction bases unmatched: 8. In DNA, the CDR3 is TGTGCCAGTAGTATAGCACAGGGGTACAGAGATGAGCAGTTCTTC. Protein sequence: CASSIAQGYRDEQFF.

There are a few counts of this clone. The gene calls are TRBV19 and TRBJ1-1; D perhaps matches TRBD1 (5 bases). This CDR3 has 16 residues. V was clipped by 5 bases and J by 2 bases, with 18 bases between them. Germline CDR1 reads LNHDA; CDR2 reads SQIVND (reference sequence). The CDR3 here is CASSPARGIGNTEAFF. CDR3 in DNA: TGTGCCAGTAGTCCCGCCCGGGGGATCGGAAACACTGAAGCTTTCTTT.

The V call is TRBV9, the J call TRBJ1-1; D is uncertain. Between the trimmed V and J ends, which lost 3 bases and 5 bases, there was a span of 8 bases. This CDR3 contains 12 residues. Germline values: CDR1 SGDLS, CDR2 YYNGEE. CDR3 sequence (DNA): TGTGCCAGCAGCGCACGAGGGACTGAAGCTTTCTTT. Residues: CASSARGTEAFF.

The genes are TRBV7-3 and TRBJ1-1; no clear D gene. Trimming shortened V by 5 bases and J by 3 bases, and 13 bases separated the two germline ends. Germline V gene sequence: CDR1 SGHTA, CDR2 FQGTGA. This CDR3 comprises 14 residues. CDR3 sequence reads: CASSRDHEDTEAFF. The CDR3 bases are TGTGCCAGCAGCCGAGACCACGAGGACACTGAAGCTTTCTTT.

The J gene is TRBJ2-1, the V gene TRBV11-3; 8 positions agree with TRBD1. In germline, CDR1 is SGHNT, CDR2 YENEEA. The CDR3 runs to 16 residues. V lost 2 bases and J lost 2; bases outside the gene matches: 5. DNA of the CDR3: TGTGCCAGCAGCTTAACCGGACAGGGAGCCTACAATGAGCAGTTCTTC. It yields the protein CASSLTGQGAYNEQFF.

This chain uses TRBV6-5 with TRBJ2-2; maybe TRBD1 (6 bases). V lost 5 bases to trimming and J lost 6 bases, with 10 bases between them. CDR1 and CDR2 from the germline V gene are MNHEY and SVGAGI. The CDR3 is 13 amino acids. Here the CDR3 reads CASSLGGAGELFF. The CDR3 DNA reads as TGTGCCAGCAGTCTAGGGGGAGCCGGGGAGCTGTTTTTT.

This chain's CDR3 is CASSDRVGTEAFF. The CDR3 nucleotides are TGTGCCAGCAGTGACAGGGTTGGCACTGAAGCTTTCTTT. This chain joins TRBV6-1 and TRBJ1-1, with a tentative D call TRBD1 (5 bases). This CDR3 is built from 13 residues. Germline lookup yields CDR1 MNHNS and CDR2 SASEGT. V lost 3 bases to trimming and J lost 4 bases, with 9 bases between them.

This clone occurred a few times. The chain couples TRBV9 to TRBJ2-1; possible D gene TRBD2, 6 bases. Trimming took off 6 bases at V and 7 bases at J, with 20 bases between the two ends. CDR1 and CDR2 (germline): SGDLS, YYNGEE. This CDR3 has 15 amino acids. The CDR3 DNA reads as TGTGCCAGCACCTCAAGAGGAGGGGCGCGGAATGAGCAGTTCTTC. Translating it yields CASTSRGGARNEQFF.

The gene calls are TRBV5-1 and TRBJ2-1; 9 nucleotides match TRBD2. Germline CDR1 reads SGHRS; CDR2 reads YFSETQ. Unmatched junction bases numbered 2, after V lost 2 bases and J lost 2 bases. The CDR3 is 15 amino acids. The CDR3 DNA follows: TGCGCCAGCAGCTTTAGCGGGGGAACCTACAATGAGCAGTTCTTC. Its protein is CASSFSGGTYNEQFF.

This clone has only one observation. For the CDR3, the DNA is TGTGCCAGCAGCCCTCGGACAGACTTCTCCTATGGCTACACCTTC. Translating gives CASSPRTDFSYGYTF. This chain connects TRBV7-2 to TRBJ1-2; D possibly corresponds to TRBD1 (6 bases). V was trimmed by 5 bases and J by 4 bases, leaving 17 bases between them. The CDR3 is 15 residues long. Germline-derived CDR1 and CDR2 are SGHTA and FQGNSA.

V usage is TRBV20-1 and J usage is TRBJ2-7; TRBD2 matches at 9 bases. V gave up 3 bases and J gave up 4 bases; unmatched junction bases: 4. CDR3 length: 13 residues. Germline V gene lookup returns CDR1 DFQATT and CDR2 SNEGSKA (reference sequence). DNA of the CDR3: TGCAGTGCTAGTAGGCTAGCGGGGTACGAGCAGTACTTC. Translated: CSASRLAGYEQYF.

The chain has TRBV5-8 and TRBJ2-1; possibly TRBD1 for D (5 bases). The CDR3 extends over 13 amino acids. Germline V gene data show CDR1 as SGHTS and CDR2 as YDEGEE. Deletions cut 0 bases from V and 12 bases from J, with 13 bases between. As DNA, the CDR3 is TGTGCCAGCAGCTTGGTCCAGGGTTTTGCGCAGTTCTTC. This translates into CASSLVQGFAQFF. Complete variable domain (other parts from reference TRBV5-8 and TRBJ2-1): EAGVTQSPTHLIKTRGQQATLRCSPISGHTSVYWYQQALGLGLQFLLWYDEGEERNRGNFPPRFSGRQFPNYSSELNVNALELEDSALYLCASSLVQGFAQFFGPGTRLTVL.

This clone was found once. V usage is TRBV21-1 and J usage is TRBJ2-7; TRBD2 is the table's D call and was not checked against the DNA. TRBV21-1 is listed as a pseudogene. The CDR3 length is 15 residues. CDR3 DNA sequence: TGTGCCAGCAGCAAAGGGGGGGGGTCCCCCCACGAGCAGTACTTC. Its translation: CASSKGGGSPHEQYF.

The V call is TRBV6-5, the J call TRBJ2-1; D gene unclear. The CDR3 consists of 13 residues. Germline CDR1 and CDR2: MNHEY and SVGAGI. V lost 0 bases to trimming and J lost 3 bases, with 3 bases between them. CDR3 in amino acids: CASSYSYYNEQFF. CDR3 DNA sequence: TGTGCCAGCAGTTACTCTTACTACAATGAGCAGTTCTTC.

V is TRBV5-1 and J is TRBJ2-7; D not resolved. The germline CDR1 and CDR2 sequences are SGHRS and YFSETQ. Trimming pared 3 bases from V and 2 bases from J, leaving 6 bases between. The CDR3 extends over 12 amino acids. The CDR3 bases are TGCGCCAGCAGCTCCCTAACCTACGAGCAGTACTTC. This codes for CASSSLTYEQYF.